This record looks at one T cell receptor (beta chain) sequence and its context. Its antigen remains unidentified. This CDR3 is built from 14 residues. V lost 4 bases, J lost 2 bases, and 9 bases lay in between. CDR1 and CDR2 from the germline V gene are LGHDT and YNNKEL (reference sequence). This table comes from immunoSEQ multiplex PCR, and its TCRdb copy is limited to in-frame clones, with some not included. The top ten hold roughly 1.7% of the sample, which has around 100,000 clones, about nine tenths seen once. This sample was taken from a study of T cell responses to AZD1222 COVID-19 vaccine. Findings and caveats of the study: White British ancestry dominated among donors, who included more females, and clonal diversity was possibly underestimated.

The V call is TRBV3-1 (or the pseudogene TRBV3-2), the J call TRBJ1-3; no clear D gene. The sample in question was peripheral blood, obtained on day 0 of AZD1222 vaccination. This TCR came from an adult in good health. The chain's CDR3 is CASSPLITGNTIYF. The CDR3 region has the DNA TGTGCCAGCAGCCCTCTAATTACTGGAAACACCATATATTTT.